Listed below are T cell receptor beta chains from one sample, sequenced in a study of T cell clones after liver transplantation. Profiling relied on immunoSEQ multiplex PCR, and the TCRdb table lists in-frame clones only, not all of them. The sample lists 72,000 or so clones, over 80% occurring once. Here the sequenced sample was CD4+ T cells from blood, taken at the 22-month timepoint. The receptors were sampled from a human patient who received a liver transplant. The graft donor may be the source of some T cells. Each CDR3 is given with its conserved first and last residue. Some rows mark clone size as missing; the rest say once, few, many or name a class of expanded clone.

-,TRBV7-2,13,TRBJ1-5,CASRPSRGQPQHF
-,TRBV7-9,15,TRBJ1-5,CASSSQLDRYQPQHF
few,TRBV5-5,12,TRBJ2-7,CASQREGPEQYF
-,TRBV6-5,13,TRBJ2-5,CASSSSLAETQYF
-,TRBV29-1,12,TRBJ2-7,CSVEEGVAEQYF
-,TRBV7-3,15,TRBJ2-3,CASSLSVTGGNTQYF
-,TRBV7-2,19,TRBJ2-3,CASSLMYGGSGGRTDTQYF
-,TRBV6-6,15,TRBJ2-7,CASIPSGRGAYEQYF
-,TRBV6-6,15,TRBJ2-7,CASSPTGQTTYEQYF
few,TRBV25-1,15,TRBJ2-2,CASSEWGLNTGELFF
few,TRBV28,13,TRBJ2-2,CASRRTATGELFF
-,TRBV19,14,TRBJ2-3,CASSIEASSVSQYF
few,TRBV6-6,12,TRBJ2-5,CASGGLRETQYF
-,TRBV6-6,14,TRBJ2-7,CASGRGDRSSEQYF
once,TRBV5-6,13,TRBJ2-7,CASSSDLAYEQYF
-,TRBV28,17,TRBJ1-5,CASSLVPARGKNQPQHF
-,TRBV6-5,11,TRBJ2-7,CASRDSYEQYF
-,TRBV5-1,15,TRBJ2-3,CASSLGLAEGNTQYF
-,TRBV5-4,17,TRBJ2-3,CASSLGRSGGGTDTQYF
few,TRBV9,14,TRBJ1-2,CASSVVGGSYGYTF
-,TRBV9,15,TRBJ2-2,CASSLDRANTGELFF
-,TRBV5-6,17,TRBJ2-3,CASSFGPSGASTDTQYF
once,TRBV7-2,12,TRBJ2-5,CAGMVGGETQYF
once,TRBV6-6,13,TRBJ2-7,CASSDPPHFWQYF
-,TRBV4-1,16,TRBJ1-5,CASSQDFRGGNQPQHF
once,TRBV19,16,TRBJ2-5,CASSIGGAGPGGTQYF
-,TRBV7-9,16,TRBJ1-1,CASSFGGGRRNTEAFF
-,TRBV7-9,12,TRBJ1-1,CASSLVSAEAFF
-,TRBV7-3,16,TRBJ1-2,CASSLITRDVRYGYTF